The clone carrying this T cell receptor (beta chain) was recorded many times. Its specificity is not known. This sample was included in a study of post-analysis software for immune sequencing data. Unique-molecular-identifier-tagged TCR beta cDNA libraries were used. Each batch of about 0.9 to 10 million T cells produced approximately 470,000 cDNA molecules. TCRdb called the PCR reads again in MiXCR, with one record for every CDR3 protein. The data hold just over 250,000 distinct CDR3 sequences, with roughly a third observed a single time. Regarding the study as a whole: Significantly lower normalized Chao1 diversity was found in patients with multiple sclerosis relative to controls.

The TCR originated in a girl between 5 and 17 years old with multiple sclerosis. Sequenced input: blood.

The CDR3 nucleotides read TGTGCCAGCAGCCAAGATCCACGTACCGTTGAGCAGTTCTTC. As protein: CASSQDPRTVEQFF. The chain carries TRBV3-1 and TRBJ2-1; D ambiguous. There are 14 residues in the CDR3. The V and J ends lost 0 bases and 9 bases respectively, with 12 bases between them. Germline CDR1 is LGHDT and CDR2 is YNNKEL (reference sequence).